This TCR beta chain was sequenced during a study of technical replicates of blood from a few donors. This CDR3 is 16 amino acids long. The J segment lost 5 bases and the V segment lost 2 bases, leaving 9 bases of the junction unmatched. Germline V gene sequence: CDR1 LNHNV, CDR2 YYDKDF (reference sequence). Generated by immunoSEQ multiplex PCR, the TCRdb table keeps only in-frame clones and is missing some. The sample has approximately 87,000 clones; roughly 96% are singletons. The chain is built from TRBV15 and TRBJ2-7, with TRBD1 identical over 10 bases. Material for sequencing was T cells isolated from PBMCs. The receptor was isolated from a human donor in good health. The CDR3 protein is CATSRHASGTGDEQYF. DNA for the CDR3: TGTGCCACCAGCAGACATGCTTCCGGGACAGGGGACGAGCAGTACTTC.